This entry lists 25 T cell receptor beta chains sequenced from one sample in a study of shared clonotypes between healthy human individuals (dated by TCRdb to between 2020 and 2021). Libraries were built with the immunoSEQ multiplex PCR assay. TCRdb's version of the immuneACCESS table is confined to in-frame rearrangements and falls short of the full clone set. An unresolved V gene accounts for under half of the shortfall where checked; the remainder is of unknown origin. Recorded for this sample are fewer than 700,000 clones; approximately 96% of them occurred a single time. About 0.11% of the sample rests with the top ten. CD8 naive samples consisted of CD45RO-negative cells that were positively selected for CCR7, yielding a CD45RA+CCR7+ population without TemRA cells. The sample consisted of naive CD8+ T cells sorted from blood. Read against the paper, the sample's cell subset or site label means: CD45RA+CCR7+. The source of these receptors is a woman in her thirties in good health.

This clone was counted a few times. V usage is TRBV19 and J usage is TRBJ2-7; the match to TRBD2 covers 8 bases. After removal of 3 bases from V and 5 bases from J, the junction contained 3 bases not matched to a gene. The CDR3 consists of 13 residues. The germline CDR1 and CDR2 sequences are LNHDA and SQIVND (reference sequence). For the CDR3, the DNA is TGTGCCAGTAGTATTACTAGCGGCCACGAGCAGTACTTC. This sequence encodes CASSITSGHEQYF.

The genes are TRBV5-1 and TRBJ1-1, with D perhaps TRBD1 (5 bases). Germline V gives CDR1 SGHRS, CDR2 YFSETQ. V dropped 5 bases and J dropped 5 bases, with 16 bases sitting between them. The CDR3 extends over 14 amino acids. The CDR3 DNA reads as TGCGCCAGCAGTCCGGGACGGACTCTGACTGAAGCTTTCTTT. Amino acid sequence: CASSPGRTLTEAFF.

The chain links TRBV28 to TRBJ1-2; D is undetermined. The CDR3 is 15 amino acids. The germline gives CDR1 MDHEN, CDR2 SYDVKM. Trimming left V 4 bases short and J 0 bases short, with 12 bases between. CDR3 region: CASSSTDDANYGYTF. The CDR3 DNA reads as TGTGCCAGCAGTTCAACCGATGACGCTAACTATGGCTACACCTTC.

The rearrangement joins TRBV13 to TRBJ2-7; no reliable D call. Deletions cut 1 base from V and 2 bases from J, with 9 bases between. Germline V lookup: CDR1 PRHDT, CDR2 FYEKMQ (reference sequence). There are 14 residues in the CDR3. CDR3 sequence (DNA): TGTGCCAGCAGCTTAGTTGTCTTACCCTACGAGCAGTACTTC. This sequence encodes CASSLVVLPYEQYF.

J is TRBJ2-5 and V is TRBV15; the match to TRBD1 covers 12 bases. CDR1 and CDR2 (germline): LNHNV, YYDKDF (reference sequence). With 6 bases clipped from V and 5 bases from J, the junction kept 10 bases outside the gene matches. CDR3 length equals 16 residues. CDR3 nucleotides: TGTGCCACCAGTAAGACCGGGACAGGGGGCACGGAGACCCAGTACTTC. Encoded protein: CATSKTGTGGTETQYF.

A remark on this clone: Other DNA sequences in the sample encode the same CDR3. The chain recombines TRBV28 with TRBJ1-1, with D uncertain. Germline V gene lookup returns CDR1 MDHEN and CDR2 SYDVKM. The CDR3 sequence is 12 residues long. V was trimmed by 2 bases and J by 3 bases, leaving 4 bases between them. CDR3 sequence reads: CASSLPDTEAFF. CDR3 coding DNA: TGTGCCAGCAGTTTACCGGACACTGAAGCTTTCTTT.

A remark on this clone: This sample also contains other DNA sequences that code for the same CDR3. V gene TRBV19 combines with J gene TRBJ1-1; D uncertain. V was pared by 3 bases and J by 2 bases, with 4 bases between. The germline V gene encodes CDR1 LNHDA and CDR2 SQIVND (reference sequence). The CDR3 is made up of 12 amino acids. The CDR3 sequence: CASSIGNTEAFF. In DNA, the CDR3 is TGTGCCAGTAGTATCGGAAACACTGAAGCTTTCTTT.

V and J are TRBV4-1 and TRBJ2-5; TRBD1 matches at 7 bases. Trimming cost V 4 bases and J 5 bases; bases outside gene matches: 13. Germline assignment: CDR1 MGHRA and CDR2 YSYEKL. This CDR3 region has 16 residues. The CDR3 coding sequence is TGCGCCAGCAGCCTCCGGGACAGAAACCTAATTGAGACCCAGTACTTC. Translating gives CASSLRDRNLIETQYF.

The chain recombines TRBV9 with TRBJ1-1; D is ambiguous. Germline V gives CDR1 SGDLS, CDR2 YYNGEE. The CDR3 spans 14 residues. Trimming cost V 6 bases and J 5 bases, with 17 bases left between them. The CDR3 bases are TGTGCCAGCACCCCGGGCCGGGCGTTTACTGAAGCTTTCTTT. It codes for CASTPGRAFTEAFF.

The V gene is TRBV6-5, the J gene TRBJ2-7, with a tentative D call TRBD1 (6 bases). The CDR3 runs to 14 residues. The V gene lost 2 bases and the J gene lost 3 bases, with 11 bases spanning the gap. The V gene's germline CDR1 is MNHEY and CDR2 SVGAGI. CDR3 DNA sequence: TGTGCCAGCAGTTACGGGGGCCTCCGCTACGAGCAGTACTTC. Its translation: CASSYGGLRYEQYF.

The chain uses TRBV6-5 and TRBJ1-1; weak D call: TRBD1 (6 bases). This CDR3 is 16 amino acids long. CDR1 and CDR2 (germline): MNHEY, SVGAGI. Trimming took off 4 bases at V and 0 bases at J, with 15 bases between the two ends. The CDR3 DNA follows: TGTGCCAGCAGTTCCGCTTGGGGGGGCCTGAACACTGAAGCTTTCTTT. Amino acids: CASSSAWGGLNTEAFF.

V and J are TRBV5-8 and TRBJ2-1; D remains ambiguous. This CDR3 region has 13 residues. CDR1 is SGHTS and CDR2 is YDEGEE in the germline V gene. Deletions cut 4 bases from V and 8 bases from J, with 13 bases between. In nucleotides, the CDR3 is TGTGCCAGCAGCGGAAGTTACATGGATGAGCAGTTCTTC. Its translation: CASSGSYMDEQFF.

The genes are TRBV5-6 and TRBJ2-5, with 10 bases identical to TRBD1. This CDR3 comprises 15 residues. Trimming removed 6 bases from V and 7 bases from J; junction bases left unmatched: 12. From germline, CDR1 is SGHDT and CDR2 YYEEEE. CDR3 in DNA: TGTGCCAGCACCACCGGACCGGGACAGGGGCGGACCCAGTACTTC. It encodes CASTTGPGQGRTQYF.

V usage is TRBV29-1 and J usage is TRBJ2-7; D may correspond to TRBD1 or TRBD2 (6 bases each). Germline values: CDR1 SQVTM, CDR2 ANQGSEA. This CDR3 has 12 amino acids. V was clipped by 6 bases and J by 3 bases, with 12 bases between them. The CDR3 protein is CSVMEGGYEQYF. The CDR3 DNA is TGCAGCGTCATGGAGGGGGGCTACGAGCAGTACTTC.

The CDR3 sequence: CASHRGRGSYEQYF. Written as DNA, the CDR3 is TGCGCCAGCCACAGGGGAAGAGGGTCCTACGAGCAGTACTTC. The genes are TRBV5-1 and TRBJ2-7; 7 bases agree with TRBD1. V dropped 7 bases and J dropped 1; count of bases not matched to a gene: 8. The CDR3 spans 14 residues. Looked up from germline, CDR1 is SGHRS and CDR2 is YFSETQ.

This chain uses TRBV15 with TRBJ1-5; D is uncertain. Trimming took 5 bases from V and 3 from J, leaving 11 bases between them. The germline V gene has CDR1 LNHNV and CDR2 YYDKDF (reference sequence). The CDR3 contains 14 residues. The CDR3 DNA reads TGTGCCACCAGCTCTGGCAGGAACAATCAGCCCCAGCATTTT. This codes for CATSSGRNNQPQHF.

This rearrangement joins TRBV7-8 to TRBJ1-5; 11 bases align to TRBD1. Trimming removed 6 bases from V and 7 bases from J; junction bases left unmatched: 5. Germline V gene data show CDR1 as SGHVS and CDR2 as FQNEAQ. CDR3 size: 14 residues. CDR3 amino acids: CASSHGQGAQPQHF. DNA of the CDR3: TGTGCCAGCAGTCATGGACAGGGGGCCCAGCCCCAGCATTTT.

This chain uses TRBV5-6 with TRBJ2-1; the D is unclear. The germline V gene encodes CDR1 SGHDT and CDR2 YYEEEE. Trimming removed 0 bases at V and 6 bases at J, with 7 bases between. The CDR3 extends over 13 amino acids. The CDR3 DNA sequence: TGTGCCAGCAGCTTGGGTCCTAGCAATGAGCAGTTCTTC. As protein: CASSLGPSNEQFF.

The CDR3 nucleotides read TGTGCCACCAGCAGAGATAAAGGGAATCAGCCCCAGCATTTT. Protein product: CATSRDKGNQPQHF. The V call is TRBV15, the J call TRBJ1-5; D not resolved. The CDR3 is 14 residues long. Germline assignment: CDR1 LNHNV and CDR2 YYDKDF (reference sequence). V was pared by 0 bases and J by 4 bases, with 7 bases between.

CDR3 loop: CASSLHNEQFF. In DNA form, the CDR3 reads TGTGCCAGCAGCTTACACAATGAGCAGTTCTTC. This chain uses TRBV11-1 with TRBJ2-1; D is undetermined. CDR3 length equals 11 residues. Germline-derived CDR1 and CDR2 are SGHAT and FQDESV (reference sequence). V was cut by 2 bases and J by 5 bases, with 1 base left in between. Together with reference TRBV11-1 and TRBJ2-1, the CDR3 gives the full variable domain: EAEVAQSPRYKITEKSQAVAFWCDPISGHATLYWYRQILGQGPELLVQFQDESVVDDSQLPKDRFSAERLKGVDSTLKIQPAELGDSAMYLCASSLHNEQFFGPGTRLTVL.

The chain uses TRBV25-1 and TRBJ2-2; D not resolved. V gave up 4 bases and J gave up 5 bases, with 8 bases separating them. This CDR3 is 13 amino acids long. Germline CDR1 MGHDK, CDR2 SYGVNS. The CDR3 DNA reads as TGTGCCAGCAGTGGATTAGAGACCGGGGAGCTGTTTTTT. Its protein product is CASSGLETGELFF. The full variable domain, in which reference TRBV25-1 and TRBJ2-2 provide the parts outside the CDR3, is EADIYQTPRYLVIGTGKKITLECSQTMGHDKMYWYQQDPGMELHLIHYSYGVNSTEKGDLSSESTVSRIRTEHFPLTLESARPSHTSQYLCASSGLETGELFFGEGSRLTVL.

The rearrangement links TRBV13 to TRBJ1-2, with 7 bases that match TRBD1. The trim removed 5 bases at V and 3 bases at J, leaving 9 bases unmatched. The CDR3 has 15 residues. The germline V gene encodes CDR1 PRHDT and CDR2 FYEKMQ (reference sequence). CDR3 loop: CASSQVFQGDYGYTF. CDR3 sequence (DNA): TGTGCCAGCAGCCAAGTTTTTCAGGGGGACTATGGCTACACCTTC.

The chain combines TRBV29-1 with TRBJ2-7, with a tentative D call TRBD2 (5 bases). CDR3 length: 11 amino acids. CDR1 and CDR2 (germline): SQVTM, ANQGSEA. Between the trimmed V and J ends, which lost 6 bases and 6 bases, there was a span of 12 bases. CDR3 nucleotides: TGCAGCGTCCTGGAGGTCTCCGAGCAGTACTTC. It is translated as CSVLEVSEQYF.

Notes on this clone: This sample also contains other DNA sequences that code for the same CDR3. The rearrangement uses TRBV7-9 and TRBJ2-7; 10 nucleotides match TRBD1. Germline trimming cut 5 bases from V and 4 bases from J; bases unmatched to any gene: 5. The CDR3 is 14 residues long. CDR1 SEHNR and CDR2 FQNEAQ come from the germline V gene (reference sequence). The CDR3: CASSLPGQGYEQYF. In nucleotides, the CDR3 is TGTGCCAGCAGCCTGCCGGGACAGGGGTACGAGCAGTACTTC. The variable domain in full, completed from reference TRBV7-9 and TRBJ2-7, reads DTGVSQNPRHKITKRGQNVTFRCDPISEHNRLYWYRQTLGQGPEFLTYFQNEAQLEKSRLLSDRFSAERPKGSFSTLEIQRTEQGDSAMYLCASSLPGQGYEQYFGPGTRLTVT.

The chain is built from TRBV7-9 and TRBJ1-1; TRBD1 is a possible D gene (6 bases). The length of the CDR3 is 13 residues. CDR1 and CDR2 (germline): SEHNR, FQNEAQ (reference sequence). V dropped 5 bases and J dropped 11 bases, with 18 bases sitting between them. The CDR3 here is CASSPGQPWAAFF. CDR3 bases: TGTGCCAGCAGCCCGGGACAACCCTGGGCGGCTTTCTTT.